This T cell receptor (beta chain) was profiled in a study of blood T cell repertoires in COVID-19. Across the study: Material from acute and convalescent COVID-19 was sourced from the United States, Italy and Spain. T cells, B-cell-depleted T cells, or PBMCs supplied cDNA or gDNA.

As processed by the authors: Amplification with reference gene primers provided the estimates of nucleated cell counts. TCRdb's table, derived via immunoSEQ multiplex PCR, lists solely in-frame clones and lacks some. The DNA was the basis for D and trimming; V, J and clone size are from that table. This sample has over 75,000 clones, with approximately 82% found just once. The CDR3 is made up of 14 amino acids. Germline CDR1 and CDR2: MRHNA and SNTAGT. Trimming left V 2 bases short and J 4 bases short, with 11 bases between. The gene calls are TRBV6-4 and TRBJ1-2; D is undetermined. Input material: peripheral blood. This sequence originates from a man between 65 and 85 years old with acute or convalescent COVID-19. The CDR3 region is CASSDTSRGYGYTF. The CDR3 DNA reads as TGTGCCAGCAGTGACACCTCCCGCGGCTATGGCTACACCTTC.